This T cell receptor beta chain was sequenced for a study of blood T cell repertoires in COVID-19. Study as a whole: Spain, Italy and the United States supplied samples that represented acute and convalescent COVID-19.

Methods used by the authors: Researchers report that nucleated cell counts were estimated from reference gene primer amplification. Profiling relied on immunoSEQ multiplex PCR, and the TCRdb table lists in-frame clones only, not all of them. The D gene and trimming were derived from the DNA, and the V and J assignments and clone size from that table. The sample shows more than 55,000 clones, about four fifths of them seen only once. CDR1 is LNHDA and CDR2 is SQIVND in the germline V gene (reference sequence). The CDR3 totals 14 residues. Trimming removed 3 bases from V and 5 bases from J, with 13 bases in between.

This sequence joins TRBV19 and TRBJ1-2; D is unclear. The clonotype comes from a woman between 45 and 65 years old with active or convalescent COVID-19. The sequencing sample was made of peripheral blood. CDR3 protein: CASSIAAKKYGYTF. CDR3 sequence (DNA): TGTGCCAGTAGTATCGCGGCCAAGAAGTATGGCTACACCTTC.